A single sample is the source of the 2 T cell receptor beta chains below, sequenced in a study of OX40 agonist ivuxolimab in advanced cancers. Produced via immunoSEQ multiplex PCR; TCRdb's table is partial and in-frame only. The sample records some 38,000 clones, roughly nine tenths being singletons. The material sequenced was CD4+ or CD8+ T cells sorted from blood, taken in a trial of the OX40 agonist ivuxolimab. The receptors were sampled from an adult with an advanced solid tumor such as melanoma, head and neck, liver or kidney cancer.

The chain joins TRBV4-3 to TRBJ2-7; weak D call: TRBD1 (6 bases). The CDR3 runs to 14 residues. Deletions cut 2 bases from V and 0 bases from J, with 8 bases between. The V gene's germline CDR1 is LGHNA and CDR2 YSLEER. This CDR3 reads CASSQLTGSYEQYF. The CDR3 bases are TGCGCCAGCAGCCAATTGACAGGCTCCTACGAGCAGTACTTC.

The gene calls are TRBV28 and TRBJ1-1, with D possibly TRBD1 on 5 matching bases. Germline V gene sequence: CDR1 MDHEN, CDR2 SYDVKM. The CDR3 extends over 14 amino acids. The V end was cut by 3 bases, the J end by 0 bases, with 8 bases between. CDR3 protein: CASSFTQVNTEAFF. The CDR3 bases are TGTGCCAGCAGTTTCACACAGGTGAACACTGAAGCTTTCTTT. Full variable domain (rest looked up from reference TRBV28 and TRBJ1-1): DVKVTQSSRYLVKRTGEKVFLECVQDMDHENMFWYRQDPGLGLRLIYFSYDVKMKEKGDIPEGYSVSREKKERFSLILESASTNQTSMYLCASSFTQVNTEAFFGQGTRLTVV.